Listed below are T cell receptor beta chains from one sample, sequenced in a study of regulatory T cells in long-lasting Graves disease. TCRdb fed the multiplex PCR reads into MiXCR, producing one record per CDR3 protein. The table shows hundreds of thousands of distinct CDR3 sequences, with about 16% occurring only once. These data are also associated with another study on T cells in Graves' hyperthyroidism and ophthalmopathy.

This material consisted of peripheral blood mononuclear cells (PBMCs), taken at new diagnosis, from a patient treated with antithyroid drugs. The origin of the receptors is a man in his late teens or twenties with Graves disease. The CDR3 runs from the conserved cysteine through the conserved F or W. D genes are given only for firm matches. Clone size is given for some rows only: seen once, a few or many times, or a class if the clone is expanded.

size	V	D	J	DNA	CDR3
NA	TRBV5-1	TRBD2	TRBJ2-3	TGCGCCAGCAGCACCCTAGCGGGAGGGAACACAGATACGCAGTATTTT	CASSTLAGGNTDTQYF
many	TRBV5-8	TRBD1	TRBJ1-1	TGTGCCAGCCGGACAGGGTACACTGAAGCTTTCTTT	CASRTGYTEAFF
few	TRBV27	TRBD1	TRBJ1-1	TGTGCCAGCAGGTCATCATTAGGTAGGGGGCGAGGTCGCACTGAAGCTTTCTTT	CASRSSLGRGRGRTEAFF
many	TRBV28	TRBD1	TRBJ1-5	TGTGCCAGCAGTTTAACCGGGACAGGGGTGGACAATCAGCCCCAGCATTTT	CASSLTGTGVDNQPQHF
few	TRBV19	NA	TRBJ1-5	TGTGCCAGTAGTATAGGGCATAGGGGTCAGCCCCAGCATTTT	CASSIGHRGQPQHF
NA	TRBV20-1	NA	TRBJ2-5	TGCAGTGCTAGAGCCGGGAGCGCACAAGAGACCCAGTACTTC	CSARAGSAQETQYF
few	TRBV27	TRBD2	TRBJ2-1	TGTGCCAGCAGCACCACTAGCGTCTTGGGTCTTTACAATGAGCAGTTCTTC	CASSTTSVLGLYNEQFF
many	TRBV3-1	NA	TRBJ2-3	TGTGCCAGCAGCCAAGATAATGGGTTCGGGGGAGTAACTGATACGCAGTATTTT	CASSQDNGFGGVTDTQYF
NA	TRBV6-4	TRBD1	TRBJ2-7	TGTGCCAGCAGTGAGTGGGACAGGGTCTCCTACGAGCAGTACTTC	CASSEWDRVSYEQYF
many	TRBV18	NA	TRBJ2-7	TGCGCCAGCAGCCCCCCGGGACTCTACGAGCAGTACTTC	CASSPPGLYEQYF
few	TRBV30	NA	TRBJ2-7	TGTGCCTGGAGTGGACTGGCGGTCTACGAGCAGTACTTC	CAWSGLAVYEQYF
many	TRBV12-3/TRBV12-4	TRBD2	TRBJ2-3	TGTGCCAGCAGTCCACTAGCGGGAGGGCCTTGGGACACAGATACGCAGTATTTT	CASSPLAGGPWDTDTQYF
many	TRBV7-6	NA	TRBJ1-1	TGTGCCAGCAGCTTAAGGGCAGAGTCGTTGAACACTGAAGCTTTCTTT	CASSLRAESLNTEAFF
NA	TRBV27	TRBD1	TRBJ1-1	TGTGCCAGCAGTCCCTGGGACAGGGGTTTGGACACTGAAGCTTTCTTT	CASSPWDRGLDTEAFF
once	TRBV6-1	NA	TRBJ2-6	TGTGCCAGCAGTACGGGACCTTCTGATTCTGGGGCCAACGTCCTGACTTTC	CASSTGPSDSGANVLTF
many	TRBV28	TRBD2	TRBJ2-1	TGTGCCAGCAGTGGGACTAGCGGGAGGAAGTACAATGAGCAGTTCTTC	CASSGTSGRKYNEQFF
NA	TRBV6-5	TRBD1	TRBJ1-1	TGTGCCAGCAGTTCAAGACAGGGGCTTGAAGCTTTCTTT	CASSSRQGLEAFF
many	TRBV5-1	TRBD2	TRBJ2-7	TGCGCCAGCAGCGTGACTAGCGGGACCCTCTACGAGCAGTACTTC	CASSVTSGTLYEQYF
NA	TRBV20-1	NA	TRBJ2-7	TGCAGTGCAAACGTGGACCAGACCTACGAGCAGTACTTC	CSANVDQTYEQYF
many	TRBV20-1	NA	TRBJ1-1	TGCAGTGCAAGGCCAGGGAGCCCGAACACTGAAGCTTTCTTT	CSARPGSPNTEAFF
many	TRBV11-2	NA	TRBJ2-1	TGTGCCAGCAGCGCCGATCTAGCAGGCTCCTACAATGAGCAGTTCTTC	CASSADLAGSYNEQFF
few	TRBV27	NA	TRBJ2-3	TGTGCCAGCACCCTAGGGGGTTCTAGGTATAACACAGATACGCAGTATTTT	CASTLGGSRYNTDTQYF
NA	TRBV20-1	NA	TRBJ2-7	TGCAGTGCTATCCTAGCCTCGAGCTCCTACAATGAGCAGTACTTC	CSAILASSSYNEQYF
few	TRBV27	TRBD1	TRBJ2-7	TGTGCCAGCAGTTTATGGTTCGGGACAGGGGGCATCCACGAGCAGTACTTC	CASSLWFGTGGIHEQYF
few	TRBV28	NA	TRBJ1-2	TGTGCCAGCAGTTTATTCAACAGATACTATGGCTACACCTTC	CASSLFNRYYGYTF